This paragraph reports one TCR beta chain. Its cognate antigen is unknown. cDNA synthesis used the whole RNA isolate, giving expressed TCRB sequences. The assay was immunoSEQ multiplex PCR, and TCRdb's table has in-frame clones only and misses some. The repertoire includes 250,000 to 350,000 clones, about 15% of them detected once, and more than 0.015% sits in the top ten. This sample stems from a study of beta chain features in type 1 diabetes. Study details: Healthy donors and patients showed comparable age, gender and cell yields. Study results and caveats: TCRB repertoires of naive, central memory and Treg cells appeared more similar among patients than among healthy donors. PCR may have favored shorter templates equally in patients and controls. Researchers report that Type 1 diabetes patients had moderately but significantly shorter TCRB CDR3s across all four CD4+ subsets. Highly expressing activated T cells could be over-counted with a cDNA template.

The CDR3 covers 14 residues. Germline CDR1 reads MDHEN; CDR2 reads SYDVKM. V lost 5 bases, J lost 3 bases, and 5 bases stayed unmatched. The chain has TRBV28 and TRBJ2-7; TRBD2 matches 9 bases. The receptor was derived from a man in his late teens or twenties with type 1 diabetes. The sample was naive CD4+ T cells from blood. The CDR3 coding sequence is TGTGCCAGCAGTAATAGCGGGAGAGGCTACGAGCAGTACTTC. This gives the protein CASSNSGRGYEQYF.